The entry that follows covers one T cell receptor beta chain sequence. This sample stems from a study of technical replicates of blood from a few donors. The assay was immunoSEQ multiplex PCR, and TCRdb's table has in-frame clones only and misses some. The sample holds 82,000 or so clones, roughly 95% seen once. The origin of this receptor is a human donor in good health. Sequencing was done on a sample of T cells isolated from PBMCs.

The CDR3 loop is CASSLGVAQYF. DNA of the CDR3: TGTGCCAGCAGCTTGGGAGTGGCCCAGTACTTC. The J gene is TRBJ2-5, the V gene TRBV7-2, with D possibly being TRBD2 (5 bases). CDR1 and CDR2 from the germline V gene are SGHTA and FQGNSA. Trimming shortened V by 3 bases and J by 9 bases, and 8 bases separated the two germline ends. CDR3 size: 11 residues.